This T cell receptor (beta chain) was documented in a study of shared clonotypes between healthy human individuals. TCRdb keeps only in-frame clones here, not all; method: immunoSEQ multiplex PCR. The sample lists some 320,000 clones; over 75% were seen once. Germline V CDR1 and CDR2: SGHNT, YYREEE (reference sequence). This CDR3 has 16 residues. Unmatched junction bases numbered 17, after V lost 6 bases and J lost 6 bases. This receptor was identified in a man in his late teens or twenties in good health. Input material: memory CD8+ T cells sorted from blood. The subset is: CD45RO+ cells pooled with CCR7-negative TemRA cells. The chain is built from TRBV5-4 and TRBJ2-7; 8 bases are shared with TRBD2. CDR3 DNA: TGTGCCAGCACCATAAACCCGGGACTAGGTGTAAGCGAGCAGTACTTC. It specifies CASTINPGLGVSEQYF.